This note documents a single T cell receptor (beta chain) sequence. One end of the junction fails to match germline, which may point to a read error. This CDR3 region has 12 residues. CDR1 is SGHDT and CDR2 is YYEEEE in the germline V gene. TCRdb reprocessed the 5' RACE reads with MiXCR, giving one entry per CDR3 protein. The data contain about 78,000 distinct CDR3 sequences, less than 5.5% of them seen just once; the ten biggest clones take up less than 2.5%. This sample is part of a study of neurological immune-mediated disorders. Whole-study context: Relapsing-remitting forms accounted for about 90% of the roughly 35 multiple sclerosis patients and secondary progressive forms for 3.

The sequenced sample consisted of PBMCs. The TCR comes from a woman aged 25-40 years with multiple sclerosis. The chain has TRBV5-6 and TRBJ2-7, with D perhaps TRBD1 or TRBD2 (5 bases each). CDR3 protein: CDSSKGPYEQYF. The CDR3, as DNA: TGTGACAGCAGCAAGGGACCCTACGAGCAGTACTTC.